This record looks at one TCR beta chain sequence and its context. The specificity of this receptor is unknown. No much larger clone exists at a distance of one base, and base qualities are not known. The data stem from a study of T cells after somatic rescue of genetic block (TCRdb year 2020). At the level of the whole study: What the study looked at was long-term robustness, specifically in a T-cell system that came about through somatic rescue of a genetic block in T-cell development.

V was cut back by 1 base and J by 9 bases, leaving a gap of 13 bases between them. The cysteine opens and the phenylalanine closes a CDR3 of 13 amino acids. Only the CDR3 DNA is retained, 39 bases long and in frame from the first base. As encoded in the germline V gene (reference sequence), CDR1 is SEHNR while CDR2 is FQNEAQ. The library relied on the immunoSEQ multiplex PCR assay. TCRdb limited this immuneACCESS table to in-frame rearrangements with V and J called. A share of clones is missing; checked studies link under half to unresolved V genes, and the rest is unexplained. This sample comprises about 52,000 clones, 90% to 97% of them detected only once. Jointly, the top ten make up under 0.095% of the sample.

This sequence was found in a child younger than two. Sequencing was performed on peripheral blood mononuclear cells (PBMCs). The chain employs TRBV7-9 and TRBJ2-7; a confident D gene designation cannot be given. The CDR3 corresponds to CASSLGPQAVQYF. The DNA sequence follows: TGTGCCAGCAGCTTAGGTCCCCAGGCGGTGCAGTACTTC.